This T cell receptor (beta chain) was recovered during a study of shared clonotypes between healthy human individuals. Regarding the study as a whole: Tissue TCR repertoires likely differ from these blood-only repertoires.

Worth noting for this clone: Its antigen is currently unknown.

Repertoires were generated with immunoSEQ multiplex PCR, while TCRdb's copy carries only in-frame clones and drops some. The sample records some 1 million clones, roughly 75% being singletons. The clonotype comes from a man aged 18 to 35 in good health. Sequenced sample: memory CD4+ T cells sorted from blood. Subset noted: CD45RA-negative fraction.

CDR3 protein: CASSPARFGGTGANVLTF. DNA of the CDR3: TGTGCCAGCAGCCCAGCGCGATTCGGTGGTACGGGGGCCAACGTCCTGACTTTC. The chain recombines TRBV7-2 with TRBJ2-6, with no clear D. This CDR3 contains 18 residues. V shed 5 bases and J shed 4 bases, with 21 bases lying between them. CDR1 and CDR2 from the germline V gene are SGHTA and FQGNSA.